Below are 18 T cell receptor beta chains sequenced from a single sample in a study of response to subunit inactivated influenza vaccine. MiXCR, applied by TCRdb to the RT-PCR reads, yields one record per CDR3 protein. In the table there are under 750,000 distinct CDR3 sequences, about 10% of which are singletons. The material was PBMCs from blood, obtained on the day of vaccination. Receptors were obtained from a man in his fifties or sixties who received an inactivated influenza vaccine.

This clonotype was observed a few times. The chain recombines TRBV7-9 with TRBJ1-1; 8 nucleotides line up with TRBD1. The V gene's germline CDR1 is SEHNR and CDR2 FQNEAQ (reference sequence). This CDR3 is 14 amino acids long. J gave up 6 bases and V 5 bases, and 8 bases lay outside the gene matches. In DNA form, the CDR3 reads TGTGCCAGCAGCCCATACCGGACAGGGTCTGAAGCTTTCTTT. Its translation: CASSPYRTGSEAFF.

The CDR3: CASSPRVYPTGYGYTF. The CDR3 DNA reads TGTGCCAGCAGTCCCCGGGTCTACCCAACCGGGTATGGCTACACCTTC. The V gene is TRBV27, the J gene TRBJ1-2; D gene unclear. CDR3 length equals 16 residues. V was pared by 5 bases and J by 5 bases, with 21 bases between. Germline V CDR1 and CDR2: MNHEY, SMNVEV (reference sequence).

In its sample, this clonotype was seen a few times. CDR3 loop: CASSLDWGAIEQYF. The DNA for the CDR3 is TGTGCCAGCAGTTTGGATTGGGGGGCGATCGAGCAGTACTTC. This chain connects TRBV27 to TRBJ2-7, with D perhaps given as TRBD1 or TRBD2 (6 bases each). Germline loops: CDR1 MNHEY, CDR2 SMNVEV (reference sequence). Trimming removed 3 bases at V and 6 bases at J, with 15 bases between. The CDR3 is 14 amino acids.

This clonotype occurred a few times. The chain has TRBV4-2 and TRBJ2-2; no clear D. In germline, CDR1 is LGHNA, CDR2 YNFKEQ. The V end was cut by 3 bases, the J end by 9 bases, with 8 bases between. This CDR3 is built from 12 residues. CDR3 sequence reads: CASSQTGRELFF. The CDR3 DNA follows: TGTGCCAGCAGCCAGACCGGTCGGGAGCTGTTTTTT.

The chain has TRBV6-6 and TRBJ2-5; 7 nucleotides match TRBD1. Germline lookup yields CDR1 MNHNY and CDR2 SVGAGI (reference sequence). Germline trimming cut 6 bases from V and 4 bases from J; bases unmatched to any gene: 5. The CDR3 runs to 13 residues. CDR3 coding DNA: TGTGCCAGCAGGCAGGGGGTAGGAGAGACCCAGTACTTC. Its translation: CASRQGVGETQYF.

This clonotype was observed a handful of times. This rearrangement joins TRBV7-9 to TRBJ2-1; no reliable D call. Germline V gives CDR1 SEHNR, CDR2 FQNEAQ (reference sequence). Trimming removed 5 bases from V and 0 bases from J, with 14 bases in between. CDR3 length: 16 residues. CDR3 in amino acids: CASSVRLRSSYNEQFF. In DNA form, the CDR3 reads TGTGCCAGCAGCGTACGCCTCCGGAGCTCCTACAATGAGCAGTTCTTC. Full variable domain (remainder filled in from reference TRBV7-9 and TRBJ2-1): DTGVSQNPRHKITKRGQNVTFRCDPISEHNRLYWYRQTLGQGPEFLTYFQNEAQLEKSRLLSDRFSAERPKGSFSTLEIQRTEQGDSAMYLCASSVRLRSSYNEQFFGPGTRLTVL.

This clonotype came up many times. This chain connects TRBV7-9 to TRBJ2-4; tentative D call: TRBD1 (6 bases). Germline lookup yields CDR1 SEHNR and CDR2 FQNEAQ (reference sequence). Trimming removed 5 bases from V and 6 bases from J, with 17 bases in between. The CDR3 consists of 15 residues. The CDR3 spells CASSRWDTHPNIQYF. DNA of the CDR3: TGTGCCAGCAGCCGTTGGGACACTCACCCAAACATTCAGTACTTC.

This chain links TRBV27 with TRBJ2-7; 8 bases match TRBD1. CDR3 length: 15 residues. The V segment lost 5 bases and the J segment 7 bases; nucleotides outside the gene matches: 13. CDR1 is MNHEY and CDR2 is SMNVEV in the germline V gene (reference sequence). The CDR3 sequence: CASSVTGGQEGEQYF. CDR3 nucleotides: TGTGCCAGCAGTGTCACAGGGGGGCAGGAGGGGGAGCAGTACTTC.

This clonotype appeared a single time. The J gene is TRBJ2-1, the V gene TRBV20-1; TRBD2 matches at 8 bases. The V and J ends lost 2 bases and 0 bases, in that order; junction bases with no gene match: 9. Germline CDR1 reads DFQATT; CDR2 reads SNEGSKA (reference sequence). The CDR3 length is 17 residues. The CDR3 DNA sequence: TGCAGTGCTAGAACCCCATCACTAGCGGCCTCCTACAATGAGCAGTTCTTC. Protein product: CSARTPSLAASYNEQFF.

This clonotype has more than one count but fewer than ten. This sequence joins TRBV24-1 and TRBJ2-3, with TRBD2 identical over 11 bases. Germline V CDR1 and CDR2: KGHDR, SFDVKD. V lost 5 bases and J lost 6; bases outside the gene matches: 6. CDR3 length: 15 residues. This CDR3 reads CATSGPLAGVDTQYF. The DNA of the CDR3 is TGTGCCACCAGTGGCCCACTAGCGGGAGTGGATACGCAGTATTTT.

This clonotype was recorded at least ten times. The chain uses TRBV5-5 and TRBJ2-5; the D gene is possibly TRBD1 (6 bases). Trimming shortened V by 3 bases and J by 2 bases, and 14 bases separated the two germline ends. There are 15 residues in the CDR3. The V gene's germline CDR1 is SGHKS and CDR2 YYEKEE (reference sequence). The CDR3 coding sequence is TGTGCCAGCAGCTCCCTGGGACACCAACAAGAGACCCAGTACTTC. It is translated as CASSSLGHQQETQYF.

This clonotype was seen just once. The chain uses TRBV28 and TRBJ2-7, with 10 bases identical to TRBD2. CDR1 and CDR2 from the germline V gene are MDHEN and SYDVKM. CDR3 length: 16 amino acids. Trimming took 1 base from V and 1 from J; bases not matched to a gene: 4. The CDR3: CASSLSGSGGSYEQYF. The CDR3 region has the DNA TGTGCCAGCAGTTTATCGGGTAGCGGGGGGTCCTACGAGCAGTACTTC.

CDR3 nucleotides: TGTGCCAGCTCACCACCGGCTACCTCCTACGAGCAGTACTTC. Protein product: CASSPPATSYEQYF. The chain uses TRBV18 and TRBJ2-7, with unresolved D. The V end was cut by 0 bases, the J end by 0 bases, with 6 bases between. CDR1 and CDR2 from the germline V gene are KGHSH and LQKENI. CDR3 length: 14 residues.

The CDR3 DNA reads as TGTGCCAGCAGCTCCACCCCTAAGGGGGATTCACCCCTCCACTTT. Translation gives CASSSTPKGDSPLHF. The rearrangement joins TRBV7-9 to TRBJ1-6; possibly TRBD1 for D (6 bases). The CDR3 loop spans 15 amino acids. The germline V gene encodes CDR1 SEHNR and CDR2 FQNEAQ (reference sequence). V lost 4 bases and J 8 bases, leaving 15 bases between the germline ends.

The chain uses TRBV10-3 and TRBJ2-2; 9 positions match TRBD2. Germline V gives CDR1 ENHRY, CDR2 SYGVKD. CDR3 length equals 17 residues. With 7 bases clipped from V and 1 base from J, the junction kept 10 bases outside the gene matches. The CDR3 region is CAITDSGSFGNTGELFF. As DNA, the CDR3 is TGTGCCATCACGGATAGCGGGAGCTTTGGGAACACCGGGGAGCTGTTTTTT.

The chain employs TRBV6-2 or TRBV6-3 and TRBJ2-5; 9 bases match TRBD1. V shed 8 bases and J 5 bases; nucleotides not matched to a gene: 15. Germline V lookup: CDR1 MNHEY, CDR2 SVGEGT. This CDR3 is built from 16 residues. The CDR3 is CASASPGTGLRETQYF. The DNA for the CDR3 is TGTGCCAGCGCCTCTCCCGGGACAGGGCTCAGGGAGACCCAGTACTTC.

Ten or more counts support this clonotype. The chain carries TRBV6-2 or TRBV6-3 and TRBJ2-1; possible D gene TRBD2, 5 bases. Deletions cut 2 bases from V and 6 bases from J, with 8 bases between. Germline V gene data show CDR1 as MNHEY and CDR2 as SVGEGT. This CDR3 comprises 13 residues. The chain's CDR3 is CASSYQRPNEQFF. Here the CDR3 DNA reads TGTGCCAGCAGTTACCAGCGGCCCAATGAGCAGTTCTTC.

This clonotype was observed at least ten times. The V and J genes are TRBV5-1 and TRBJ2-1; 7 nucleotides line up with TRBD1. Losses at the gene ends were 7 bases for V and 1 base for J; bases not matched to a gene: 8. The germline V gene encodes CDR1 SGHRS and CDR2 YFSETQ. The CDR3 consists of 15 residues. In DNA form, the CDR3 reads TGCGCCAGCGGGCCTGACAGGGTGTCCTACAATGAGCAGTTCTTC. Translating it yields CASGPDRVSYNEQFF.